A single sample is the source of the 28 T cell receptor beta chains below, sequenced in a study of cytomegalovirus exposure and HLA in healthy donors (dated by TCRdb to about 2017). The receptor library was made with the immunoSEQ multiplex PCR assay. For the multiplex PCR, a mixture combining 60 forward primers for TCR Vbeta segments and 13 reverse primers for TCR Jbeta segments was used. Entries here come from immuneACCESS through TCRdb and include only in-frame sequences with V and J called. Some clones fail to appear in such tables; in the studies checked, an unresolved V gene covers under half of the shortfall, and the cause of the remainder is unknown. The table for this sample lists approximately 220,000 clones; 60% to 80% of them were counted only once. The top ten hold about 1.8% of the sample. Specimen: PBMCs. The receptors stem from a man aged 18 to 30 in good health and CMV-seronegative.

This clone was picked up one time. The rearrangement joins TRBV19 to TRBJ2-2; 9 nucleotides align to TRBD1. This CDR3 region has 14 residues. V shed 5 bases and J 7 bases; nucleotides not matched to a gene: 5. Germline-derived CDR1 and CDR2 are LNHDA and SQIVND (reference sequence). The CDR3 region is CASSSGTGIGELFF. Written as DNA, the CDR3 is TGTGCCAGTAGTTCGGGGACAGGGATCGGGGAGCTGTTTTTT.

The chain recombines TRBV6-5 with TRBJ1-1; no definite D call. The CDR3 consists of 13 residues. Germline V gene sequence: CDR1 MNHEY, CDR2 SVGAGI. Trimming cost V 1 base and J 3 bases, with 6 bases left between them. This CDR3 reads CASSYLQYTEAFF. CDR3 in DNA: TGTGCCAGCAGTTACTTACAGTACACTGAAGCTTTCTTT.

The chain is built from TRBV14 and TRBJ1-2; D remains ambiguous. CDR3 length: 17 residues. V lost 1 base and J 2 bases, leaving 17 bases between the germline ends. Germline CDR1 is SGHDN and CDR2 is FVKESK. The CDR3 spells CASSQGFRPPLNYGYTF. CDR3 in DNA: TGTGCCAGCAGCCAAGGATTCAGGCCCCCTCTGAACTATGGCTACACCTTC.

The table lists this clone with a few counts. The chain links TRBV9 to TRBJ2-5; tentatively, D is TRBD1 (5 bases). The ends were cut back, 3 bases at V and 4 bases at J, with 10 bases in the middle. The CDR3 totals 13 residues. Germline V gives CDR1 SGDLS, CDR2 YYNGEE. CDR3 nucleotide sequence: TGTGCCAGCAGCGGCCAGGGTGCAGAGACCCAGTACTTC. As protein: CASSGQGAETQYF. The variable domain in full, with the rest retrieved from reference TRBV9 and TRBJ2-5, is DSGVTQTPKHLITATGQRVTLRCSPRSGDLSVYWYQQSLDQGLQFLIQYYNGEERAKGNILERFSAQQFPDLHSELNLSSLELGDSALYFCASSGQGAETQYFGPGTRLLVL.

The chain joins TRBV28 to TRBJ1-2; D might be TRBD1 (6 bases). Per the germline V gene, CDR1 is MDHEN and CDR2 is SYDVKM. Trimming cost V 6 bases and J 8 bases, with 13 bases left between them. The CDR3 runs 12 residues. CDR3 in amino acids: CASRTGSLGYTF. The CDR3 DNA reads TGTGCCAGCAGGACAGGCTCCCTAGGCTACACCTTC.

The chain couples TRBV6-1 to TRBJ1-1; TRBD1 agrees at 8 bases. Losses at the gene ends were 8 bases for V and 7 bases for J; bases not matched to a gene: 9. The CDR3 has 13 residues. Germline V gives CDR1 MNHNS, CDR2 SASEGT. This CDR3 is CASGFDRGYEAFF. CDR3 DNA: TGTGCCAGCGGATTTGACAGGGGATATGAAGCTTTCTTT.

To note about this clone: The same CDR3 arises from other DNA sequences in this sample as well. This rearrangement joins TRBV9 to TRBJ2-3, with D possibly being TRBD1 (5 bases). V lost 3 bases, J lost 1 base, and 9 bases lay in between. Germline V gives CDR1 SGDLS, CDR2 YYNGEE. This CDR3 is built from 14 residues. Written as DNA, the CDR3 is TGTGCCAGCAGCGGATCAGGGCGCACAGATACGCAGTATTTT. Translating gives CASSGSGRTDTQYF.

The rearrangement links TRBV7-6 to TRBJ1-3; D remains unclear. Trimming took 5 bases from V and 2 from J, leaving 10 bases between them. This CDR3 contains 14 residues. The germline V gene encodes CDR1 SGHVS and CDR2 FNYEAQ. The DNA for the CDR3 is TGTGCCAGCAGCCGCGATATAACTGGAAACACCATATATTTT. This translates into CASSRDITGNTIYF.

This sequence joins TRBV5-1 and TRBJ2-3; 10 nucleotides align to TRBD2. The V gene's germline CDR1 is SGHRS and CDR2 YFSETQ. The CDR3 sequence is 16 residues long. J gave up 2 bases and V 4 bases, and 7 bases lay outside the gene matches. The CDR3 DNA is TGCGCCAGCAGCCTTTCTAGCGGGGGCCTCACAGATACGCAGTATTTT. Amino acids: CASSLSSGGLTDTQYF.

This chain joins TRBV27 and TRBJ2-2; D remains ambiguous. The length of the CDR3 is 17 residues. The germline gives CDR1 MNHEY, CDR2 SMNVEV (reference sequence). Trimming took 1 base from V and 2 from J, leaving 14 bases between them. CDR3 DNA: TGTGCCAGCAGTTTATTGGGTGGCGGTACCAACACCGGGGAGCTGTTTTTT. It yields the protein CASSLLGGGTNTGELFF.

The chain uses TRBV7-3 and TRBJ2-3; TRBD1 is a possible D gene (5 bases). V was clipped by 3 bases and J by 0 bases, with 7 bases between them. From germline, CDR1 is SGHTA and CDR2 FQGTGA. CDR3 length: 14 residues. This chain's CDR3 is CASSFGASTDTQYF. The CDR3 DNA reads TGTGCCAGCAGCTTTGGGGCTAGCACAGATACGCAGTATTTT.

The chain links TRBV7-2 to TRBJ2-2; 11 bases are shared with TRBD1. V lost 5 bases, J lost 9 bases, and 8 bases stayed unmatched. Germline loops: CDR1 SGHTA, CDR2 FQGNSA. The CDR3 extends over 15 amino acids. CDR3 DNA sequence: TGTGCCAGCAGCCCAGGACAGGGGGCAGTAAGGGAGCTGTTTTTT. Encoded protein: CASSPGQGAVRELFF.

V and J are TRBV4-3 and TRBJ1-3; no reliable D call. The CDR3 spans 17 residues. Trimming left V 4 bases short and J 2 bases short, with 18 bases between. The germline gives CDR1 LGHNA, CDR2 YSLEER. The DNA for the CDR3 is TGCGCCAGCAGCCCCCACCTCCCCTTAGTCGCTGGAAACACCATATATTTT. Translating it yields CASSPHLPLVAGNTIYF.

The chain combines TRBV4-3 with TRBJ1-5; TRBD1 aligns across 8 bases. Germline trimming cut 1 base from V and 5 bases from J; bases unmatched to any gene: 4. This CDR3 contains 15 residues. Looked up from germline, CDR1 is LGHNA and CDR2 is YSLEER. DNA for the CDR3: TGCGCCAGCAGCCAAGTCCGGGACAGGCATCAGCCCCAGCATTTT. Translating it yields CASSQVRDRHQPQHF.

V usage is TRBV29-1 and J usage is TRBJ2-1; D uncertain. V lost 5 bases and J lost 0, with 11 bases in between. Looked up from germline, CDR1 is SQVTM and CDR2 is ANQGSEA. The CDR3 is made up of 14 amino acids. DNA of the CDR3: TGCAGCGTTCCCCGCGGCAGCTCCTACAATGAGCAGTTCTTC. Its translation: CSVPRGSSYNEQFF.

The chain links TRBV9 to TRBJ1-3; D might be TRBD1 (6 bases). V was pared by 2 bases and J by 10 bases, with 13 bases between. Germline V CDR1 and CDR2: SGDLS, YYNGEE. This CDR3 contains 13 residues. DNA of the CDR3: TGTGCCAGCAGCGTGGGGGGGGCAGTGACCATATATTTT. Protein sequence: CASSVGGAVTIYF.

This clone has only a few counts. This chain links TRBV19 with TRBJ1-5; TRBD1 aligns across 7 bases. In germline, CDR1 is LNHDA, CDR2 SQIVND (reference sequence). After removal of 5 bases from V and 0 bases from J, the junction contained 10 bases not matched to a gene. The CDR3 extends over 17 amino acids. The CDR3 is CASSQPTGTYSNQPQHF. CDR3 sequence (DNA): TGTGCCAGTAGTCAGCCGACAGGGACCTATAGCAATCAGCCCCAGCATTTT.

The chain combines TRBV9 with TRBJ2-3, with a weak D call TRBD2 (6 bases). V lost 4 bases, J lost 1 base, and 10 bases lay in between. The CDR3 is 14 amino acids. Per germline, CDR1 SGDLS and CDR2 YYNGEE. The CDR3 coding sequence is TGTGCCAGCAGCCCCGGGGGAGGCACAGATACGCAGTATTTT. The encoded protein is CASSPGGGTDTQYF.

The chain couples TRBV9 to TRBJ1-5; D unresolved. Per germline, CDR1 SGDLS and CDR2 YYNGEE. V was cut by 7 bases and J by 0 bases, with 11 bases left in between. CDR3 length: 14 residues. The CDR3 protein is CASSGAYSNQPQHF. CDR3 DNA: TGTGCCAGCTCGGGAGCTTATAGCAATCAGCCCCAGCATTTT. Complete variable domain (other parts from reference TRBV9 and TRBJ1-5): DSGVTQTPKHLITATGQRVTLRCSPRSGDLSVYWYQQSLDQGLQFLIQYYNGEERAKGNILERFSAQQFPDLHSELNLSSLELGDSALYFCASSGAYSNQPQHFGDGTRLSIL.

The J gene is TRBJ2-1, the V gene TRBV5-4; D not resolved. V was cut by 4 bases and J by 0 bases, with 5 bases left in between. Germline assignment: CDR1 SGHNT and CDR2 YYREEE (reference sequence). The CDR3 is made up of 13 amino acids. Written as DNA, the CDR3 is TGTGCCAGCAGCCCTAGCTCCTACAATGAGCAGTTCTTC. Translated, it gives CASSPSSYNEQFF.

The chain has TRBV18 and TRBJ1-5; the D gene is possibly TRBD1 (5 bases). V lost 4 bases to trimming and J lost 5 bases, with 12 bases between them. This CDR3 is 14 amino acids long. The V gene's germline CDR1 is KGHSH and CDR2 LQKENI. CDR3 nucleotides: TGTGCCAGCTCACGGGACCCGGGGGATCAGCCCCAGCATTTT. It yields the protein CASSRDPGDQPQHF.

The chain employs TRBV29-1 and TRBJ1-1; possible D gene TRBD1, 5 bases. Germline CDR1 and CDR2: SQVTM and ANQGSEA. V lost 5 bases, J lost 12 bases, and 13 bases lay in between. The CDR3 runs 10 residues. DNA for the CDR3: TGCAGCGTTTACGACAGTAAATCTTTCTTT. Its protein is CSVYDSKSFF.

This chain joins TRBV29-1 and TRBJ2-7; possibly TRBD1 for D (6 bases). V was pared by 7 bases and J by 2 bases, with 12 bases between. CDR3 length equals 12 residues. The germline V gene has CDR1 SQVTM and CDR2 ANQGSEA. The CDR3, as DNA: TGCAGCGCCCTACAGGGAACCTACGAGCAGTACTTC. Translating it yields CSALQGTYEQYF.

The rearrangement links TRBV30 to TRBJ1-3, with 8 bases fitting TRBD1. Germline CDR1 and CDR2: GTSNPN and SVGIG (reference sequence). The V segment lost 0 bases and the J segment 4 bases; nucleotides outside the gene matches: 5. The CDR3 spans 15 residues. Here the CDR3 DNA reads TGTGCCTGGAGTGTAACAGGGGGTGCAGGAAACACCATATATTTT. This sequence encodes CAWSVTGGAGNTIYF.

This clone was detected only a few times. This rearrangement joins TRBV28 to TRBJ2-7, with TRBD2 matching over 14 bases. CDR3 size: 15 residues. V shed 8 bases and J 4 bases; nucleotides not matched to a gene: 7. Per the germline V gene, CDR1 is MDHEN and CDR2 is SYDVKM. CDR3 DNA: TGTGCCAGCGGCCCGGGACTAGCGGGAGATTACGAGCAGTACTTC. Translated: CASGPGLAGDYEQYF.

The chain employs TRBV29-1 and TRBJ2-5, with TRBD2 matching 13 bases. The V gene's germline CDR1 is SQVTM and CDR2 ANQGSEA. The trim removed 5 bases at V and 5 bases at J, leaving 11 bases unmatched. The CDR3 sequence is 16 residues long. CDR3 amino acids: CSVFGTSGVTVETQYF. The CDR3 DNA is TGCAGCGTTTTCGGGACTAGCGGGGTTACGGTGGAGACCCAGTACTTC. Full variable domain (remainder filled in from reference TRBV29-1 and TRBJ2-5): SAVISQKPSRDICQRGTSLTIQCQVDSQVTMMFWYRQQPGQSLTLIATANQGSEATYESGFVIDKFPISRPNLTFSTLTVSNMSPEDSSIYLCSVFGTSGVTVETQYFGPGTRLLVL.

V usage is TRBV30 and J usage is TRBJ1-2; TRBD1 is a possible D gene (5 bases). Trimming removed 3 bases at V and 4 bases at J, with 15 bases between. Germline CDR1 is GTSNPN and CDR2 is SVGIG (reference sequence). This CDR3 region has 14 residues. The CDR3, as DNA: TGTGCCTGGAGGGGTAGACAGTTTACCTATGGCTACACCTTC. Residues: CAWRGRQFTYGYTF.

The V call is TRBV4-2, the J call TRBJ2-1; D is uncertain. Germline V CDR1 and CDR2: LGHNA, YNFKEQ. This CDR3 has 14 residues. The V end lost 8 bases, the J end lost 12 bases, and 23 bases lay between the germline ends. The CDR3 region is CASADKTVSARQFF. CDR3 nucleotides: TGTGCCAGCGCCGATAAGACGGTCAGCGCAAGGCAGTTCTTC.